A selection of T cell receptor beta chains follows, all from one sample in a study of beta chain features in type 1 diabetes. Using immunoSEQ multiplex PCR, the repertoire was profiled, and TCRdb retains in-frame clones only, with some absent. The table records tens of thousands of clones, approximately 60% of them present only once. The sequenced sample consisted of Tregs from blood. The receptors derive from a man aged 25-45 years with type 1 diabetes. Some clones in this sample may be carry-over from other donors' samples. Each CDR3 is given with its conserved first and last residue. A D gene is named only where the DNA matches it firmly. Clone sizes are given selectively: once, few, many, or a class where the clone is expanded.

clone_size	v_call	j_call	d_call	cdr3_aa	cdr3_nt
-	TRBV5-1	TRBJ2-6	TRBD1	CASSADRAGANVLTF	TGCGCCAGCAGCGCAGACAGGGCTGGGGCCAACGTCCTGACTTTC
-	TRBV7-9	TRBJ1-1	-	CASSSNLNTEAFF	TGTGCCAGCAGCTCTAACCTGAACACTGAAGCTTTCTTT
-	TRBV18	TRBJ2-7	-	CASSSGYEQYF	TGTGCCAGCTCATCGGGCTACGAGCAGTACTTC
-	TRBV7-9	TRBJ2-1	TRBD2	CASSPRLAGGPRDGQFF	TGTGCCAGCAGCCCCCGACTAGCGGGGGGGCCTCGGGACGGGCAGTTCTTC
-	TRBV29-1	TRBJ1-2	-	CSVTDRIYGYTF	TGCAGCGTGACTGACAGGATCTATGGCTACACCTTC
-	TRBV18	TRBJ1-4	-	CASSPLGLPNEKLFF	TGTGCCAGCTCACCATTGGGCTTACCCAATGAAAAACTGTTTTTT
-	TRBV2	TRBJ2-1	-	CASSEVGARNEQFF	TGTGCCAGCAGTGAAGTGGGGGCGCGCAATGAGCAGTTCTTC
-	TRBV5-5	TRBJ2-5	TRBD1	CASSPGQGVGAQYF	TGTGCCAGCAGCCCCGGACAGGGAGTCGGGGCCCAGTACTTC
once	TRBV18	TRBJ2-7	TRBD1	CASSPHRDSPLEQYF	TGTGCCAGCTCACCACACCGGGACAGCCCCTTAGAGCAGTACTTC
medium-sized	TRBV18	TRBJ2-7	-	CASSPPGLAYEQYF	TGTGCCAGCTCACCACCGGGGCTAGCCTACGAGCAGTACTTC
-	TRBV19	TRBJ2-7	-	CASSIQGGSYEQYF	TGTGCCAGTAGTATTCAGGGGGGCTCCTACGAGCAGTACTTC
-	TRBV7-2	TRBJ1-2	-	CASSLREGRYTF	TGTGCCAGCAGCCTCCGGGAGGGACGCTACACCTTC
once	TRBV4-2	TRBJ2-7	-	CASSQDPRMSLGGEQYF	TGTGCCAGCAGCCAAGACCCTAGAATGTCTCTCGGGGGCGAGCAGTACTTC
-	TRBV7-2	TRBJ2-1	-	CASSLAPYNEQFF	TGTGCCAGCAGCTTAGCCCCTTACAATGAGCAGTTCTTC
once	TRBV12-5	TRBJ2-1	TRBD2	CASGLVQTSGGAYNEQFF	TGTGCTAGTGGTTTGGTACAAACTAGCGGGGGGGCTTACAATGAGCAGTTCTTC
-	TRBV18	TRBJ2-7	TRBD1	CASSPELGTGYHEQYF	TGTGCCAGCTCACCCGAGCTTGGGACAGGGTACCACGAGCAGTACTTC
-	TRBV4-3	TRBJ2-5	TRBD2	CASSQDLAGGRDIETQYF	TGCGCCAGCAGCCAAGATTTAGCGGGGGGTAGAGATATAGAGACCCAGTACTTC
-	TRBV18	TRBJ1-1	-	CASEGSKLEAFF	TGTGCCAGCGAGGGCTCTAAGCTTGAAGCTTTCTTT
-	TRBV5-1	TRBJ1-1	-	CASSFRENTEAFF	TGCGCCAGCAGCTTCCGAGAGAACACTGAAGCTTTCTTT
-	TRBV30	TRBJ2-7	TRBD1	CAWSETRGIRWLSYEQYF	TGTGCCTGGAGCGAAACCAGGGGGATTCGGTGGCTTTCCTACGAGCAGTACTTC
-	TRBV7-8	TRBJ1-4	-	CASSQNQGEKLFF	TGTGCCAGCAGCCAAAATCAGGGCGAAAAACTGTTTTTT
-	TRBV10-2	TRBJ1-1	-	CASSTGLWIEAFF	TGCGCCAGCAGTACGGGACTCTGGATAGAAGCTTTCTTT
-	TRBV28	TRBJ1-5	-	CASSPLTQVNQPQHF	TGTGCCAGCAGTCCGTTGACACAGGTAAATCAGCCCCAGCATTTT
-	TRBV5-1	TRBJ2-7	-	CASSFDLPYEQYF	TGCGCCAGCAGCTTTGACTTACCCTACGAGCAGTACTTC
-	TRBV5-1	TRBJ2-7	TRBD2	CASSISGSSYEQYF	TGCGCCAGCAGCATTAGCGGGTCTTCCTACGAGCAGTACTTC
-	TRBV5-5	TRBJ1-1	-	CASSQNTEAFF	TGTGCCAGCAGCCAGAACACTGAAGCTTTCTTT
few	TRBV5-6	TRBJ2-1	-	CASSLMRNEQFF	TGTGCCAGCAGCCTGATGAGGAATGAGCAGTTCTTC
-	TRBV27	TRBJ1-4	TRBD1	CASITTGGFEKLFF	TGTGCCAGCATTACGACAGGGGGATTTGAAAAACTGTTTTTT
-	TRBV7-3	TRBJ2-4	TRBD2	CASSLRLQRGGKNIQYF	TGTGCCAGCAGCTTAAGGTTGCAGCGGGGAGGCAAAAACATTCAGTACTTC
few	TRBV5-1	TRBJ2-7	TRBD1	CASSVTGAVAYEQYF	TGCGCCAGCAGCGTGACAGGGGCCGTCGCCTACGAGCAGTACTTC
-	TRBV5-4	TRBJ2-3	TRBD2	CASSLGLAASDTQYF	TGTGCCAGCAGCTTGGGACTAGCTGCCTCAGATACGCAGTATTTT
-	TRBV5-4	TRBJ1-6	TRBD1	CASSYSGTGGYYNSPLHF	TGTGCCAGCAGCTATTCCGGGACAGGGGGTTACTATAATTCACCCCTCCACTTT
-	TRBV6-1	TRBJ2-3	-	CASSPPEADTQYF	TGTGCCAGCAGCCCACCCGAGGCCGATACGCAGTATTTT
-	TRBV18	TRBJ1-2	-	CASFGTNYGYTF	TGTGCCAGCTTCGGGACTAACTATGGCTACACCTTC
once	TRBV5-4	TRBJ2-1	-	CASSFAGTYNEQFF	TGTGCCAGCAGCTTCGCGGGCACCTACAATGAGCAGTTCTTC
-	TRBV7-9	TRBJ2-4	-	CASSTDSYKNIQYF	TGTGCCAGCAGCACCGACAGTTACAAAAACATTCAGTACTTC
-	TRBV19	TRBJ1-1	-	CASRDAGATEAFF	TGTGCCAGTAGGGACGCAGGGGCCACTGAAGCTTTCTTT
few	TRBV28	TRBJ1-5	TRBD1	CASSLPGQARWQPQHF	TGTGCCAGCAGTTTACCGGGACAGGCCCGGTGGCAGCCCCAGCATTTT
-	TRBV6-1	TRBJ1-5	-	CASSGSSNQPQHF	TGTGCCAGCAGTGGCAGTAGCAATCAGCCCCAGCATTTT
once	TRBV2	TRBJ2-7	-	CASSEEGAYSEQYF	TGTGCCAGCAGTGAGGAGGGGGCTTATTCCGAGCAGTACTTC